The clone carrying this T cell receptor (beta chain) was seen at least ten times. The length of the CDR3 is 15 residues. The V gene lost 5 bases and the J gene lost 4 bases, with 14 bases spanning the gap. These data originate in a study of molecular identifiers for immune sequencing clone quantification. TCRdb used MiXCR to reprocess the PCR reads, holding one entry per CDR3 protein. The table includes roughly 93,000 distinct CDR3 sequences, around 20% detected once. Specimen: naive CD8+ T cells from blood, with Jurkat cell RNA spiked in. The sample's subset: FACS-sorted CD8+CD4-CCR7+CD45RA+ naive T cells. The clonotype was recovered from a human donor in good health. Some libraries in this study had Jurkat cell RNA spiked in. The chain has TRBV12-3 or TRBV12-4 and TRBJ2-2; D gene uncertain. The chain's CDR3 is CASSLRRSSTGELFF. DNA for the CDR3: TGTGCCAGCAGTCTGCGCAGGTCGAGCACCGGGGAGCTGTTTTTT.